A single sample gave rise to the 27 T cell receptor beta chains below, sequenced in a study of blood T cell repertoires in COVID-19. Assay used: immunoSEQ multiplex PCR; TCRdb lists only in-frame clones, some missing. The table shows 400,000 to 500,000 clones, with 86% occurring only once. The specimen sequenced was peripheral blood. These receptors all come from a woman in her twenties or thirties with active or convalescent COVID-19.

The CDR3 DNA follows: TGTGCCAGCACTCTCAGGGGGCTTCTCGATGGCTACACCTTC. Amino acid sequence: CASTLRGLLDGYTF. The V gene is TRBV6-5, the J gene TRBJ1-2; TRBD1 matches at 8 bases. The CDR3 is made up of 14 amino acids. The V gene end was trimmed by 7 bases and the J gene end by 6 bases; junction bases not matched to a gene: 10. Germline V gives CDR1 MNHEY, CDR2 SVGAGI.

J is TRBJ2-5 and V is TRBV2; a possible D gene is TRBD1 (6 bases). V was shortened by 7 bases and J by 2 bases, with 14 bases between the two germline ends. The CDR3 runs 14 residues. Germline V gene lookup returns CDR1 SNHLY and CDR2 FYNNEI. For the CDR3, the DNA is TGTGCCAGCACCGAACTAGGACAGCAAGAGACCCAGTACTTC. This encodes CASTELGQQETQYF.

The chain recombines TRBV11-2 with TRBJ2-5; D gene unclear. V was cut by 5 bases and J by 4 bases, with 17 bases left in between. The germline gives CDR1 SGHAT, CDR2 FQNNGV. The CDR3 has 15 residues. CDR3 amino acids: CASSRLAGLGETQYF. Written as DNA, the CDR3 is TGTGCCAGCAGCCGCTTGGCAGGTTTAGGAGAGACCCAGTACTTC.

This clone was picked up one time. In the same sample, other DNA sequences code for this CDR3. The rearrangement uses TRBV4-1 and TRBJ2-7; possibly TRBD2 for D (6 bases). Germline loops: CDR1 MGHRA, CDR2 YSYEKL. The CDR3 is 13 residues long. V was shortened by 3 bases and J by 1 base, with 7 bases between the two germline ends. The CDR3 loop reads CASSQAGSYEQYF. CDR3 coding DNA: TGCGCCAGCAGCCAGGCGGGATCCTACGAGCAGTACTTC.

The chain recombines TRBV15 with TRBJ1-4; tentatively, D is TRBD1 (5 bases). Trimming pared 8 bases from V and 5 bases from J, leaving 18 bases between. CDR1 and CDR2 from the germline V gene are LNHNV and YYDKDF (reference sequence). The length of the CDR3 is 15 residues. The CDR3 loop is CATGGRGGVNEKLFF. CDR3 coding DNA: TGTGCCACCGGGGGTCGGGGAGGAGTAAATGAAAAACTGTTTTTT.

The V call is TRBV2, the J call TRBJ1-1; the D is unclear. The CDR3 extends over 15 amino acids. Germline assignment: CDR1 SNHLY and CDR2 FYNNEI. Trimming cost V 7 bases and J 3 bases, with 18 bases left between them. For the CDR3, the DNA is TGTGCCAGCACCGAGGGAGGAGGAAGTTACACTGAAGCTTTCTTT. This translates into CASTEGGGSYTEAFF.

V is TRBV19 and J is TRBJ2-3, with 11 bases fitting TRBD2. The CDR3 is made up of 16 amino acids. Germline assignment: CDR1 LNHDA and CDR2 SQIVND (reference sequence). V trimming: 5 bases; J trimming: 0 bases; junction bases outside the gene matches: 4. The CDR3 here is CASSVTSGGSTDTQYF. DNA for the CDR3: TGTGCCAGTAGTGTCACTAGCGGGGGTAGCACAGATACGCAGTATTTT.

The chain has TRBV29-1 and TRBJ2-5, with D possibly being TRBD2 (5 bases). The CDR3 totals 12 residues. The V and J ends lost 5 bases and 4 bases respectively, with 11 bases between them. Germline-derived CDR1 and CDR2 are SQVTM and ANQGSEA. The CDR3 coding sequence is TGCAGCGTTACGGGATCTGGAGAGACCCAGTACTTC. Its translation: CSVTGSGETQYF.

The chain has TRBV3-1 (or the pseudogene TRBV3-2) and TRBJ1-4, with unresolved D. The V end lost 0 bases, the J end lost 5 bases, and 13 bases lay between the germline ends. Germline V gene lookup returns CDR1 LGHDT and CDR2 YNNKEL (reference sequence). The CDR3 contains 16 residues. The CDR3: CASSQDRRVINEKLFF. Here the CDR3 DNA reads TGTGCCAGCAGCCAAGATCGTCGGGTGATAAATGAAAAACTGTTTTTT.

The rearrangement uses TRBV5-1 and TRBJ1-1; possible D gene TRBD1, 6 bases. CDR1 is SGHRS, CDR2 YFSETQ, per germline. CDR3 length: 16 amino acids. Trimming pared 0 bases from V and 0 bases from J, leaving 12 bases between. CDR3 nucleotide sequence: TGCGCCAGCAGCTTGGGAGGGACATTTATGAACACTGAAGCTTTCTTT. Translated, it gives CASSLGGTFMNTEAFF.

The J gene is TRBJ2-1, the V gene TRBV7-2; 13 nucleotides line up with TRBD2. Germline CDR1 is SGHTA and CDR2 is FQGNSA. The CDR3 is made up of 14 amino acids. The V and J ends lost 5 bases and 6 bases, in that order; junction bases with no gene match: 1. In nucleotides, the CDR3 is TGTGCCAGCAGCAGGACTAGCGGGAGCAATGAGCAGTTCTTC. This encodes CASSRTSGSNEQFF. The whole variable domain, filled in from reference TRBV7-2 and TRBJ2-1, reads GAGVSQSPSNKVTEKGKDVELRCDPISGHTALYWYRQSLGQGLEFLIYFQGNSAPDKSGLPSDRFSAERTGGSVSTLTIQRTQQEDSAVYLCASSRTSGSNEQFFGPGTRLTVL.

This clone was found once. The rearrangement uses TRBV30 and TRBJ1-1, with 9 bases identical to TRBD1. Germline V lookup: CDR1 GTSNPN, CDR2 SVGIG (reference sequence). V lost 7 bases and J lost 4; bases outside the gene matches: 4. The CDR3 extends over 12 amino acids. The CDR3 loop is CASQGAGTEAFF. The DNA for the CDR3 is TGTGCCTCACAGGGGGCAGGCACTGAAGCTTTCTTT.

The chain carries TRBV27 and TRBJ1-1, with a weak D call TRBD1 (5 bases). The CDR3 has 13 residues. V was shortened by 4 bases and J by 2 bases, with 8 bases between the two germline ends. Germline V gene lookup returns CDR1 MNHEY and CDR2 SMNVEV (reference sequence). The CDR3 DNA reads TGTGCCAGCAGTTCGGGACTCAACACTGAAGCTTTCTTT. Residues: CASSSGLNTEAFF.

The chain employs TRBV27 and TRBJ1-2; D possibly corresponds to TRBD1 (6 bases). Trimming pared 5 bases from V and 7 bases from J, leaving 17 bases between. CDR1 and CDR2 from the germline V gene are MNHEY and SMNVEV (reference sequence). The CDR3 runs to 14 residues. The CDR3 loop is CASSTKQGLSGYTF. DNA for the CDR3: TGTGCCAGCAGTACCAAACAGGGATTAAGTGGCTACACCTTC.

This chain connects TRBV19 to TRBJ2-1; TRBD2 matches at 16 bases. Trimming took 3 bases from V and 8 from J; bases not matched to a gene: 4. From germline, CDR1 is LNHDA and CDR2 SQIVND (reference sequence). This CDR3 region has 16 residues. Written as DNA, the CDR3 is TGTGCCAGTAGTATCCCGGGACTAGCGGGAGGGCATGAGCAGTTCTTC. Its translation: CASSIPGLAGGHEQFF.

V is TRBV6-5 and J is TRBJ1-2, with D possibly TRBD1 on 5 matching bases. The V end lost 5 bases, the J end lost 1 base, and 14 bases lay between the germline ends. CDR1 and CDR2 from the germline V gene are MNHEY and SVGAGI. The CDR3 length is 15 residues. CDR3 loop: CASSTQPQDNYGYTF. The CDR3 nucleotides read TGTGCCAGCAGTACCCAACCACAGGATAACTATGGCTACACCTTC.

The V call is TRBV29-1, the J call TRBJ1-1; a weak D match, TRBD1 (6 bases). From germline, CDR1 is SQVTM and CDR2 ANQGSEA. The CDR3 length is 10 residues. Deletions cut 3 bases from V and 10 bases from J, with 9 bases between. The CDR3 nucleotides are TGCAGCGTTGATAAAGGGGGAGCTTTCTTT. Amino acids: CSVDKGGAFF.

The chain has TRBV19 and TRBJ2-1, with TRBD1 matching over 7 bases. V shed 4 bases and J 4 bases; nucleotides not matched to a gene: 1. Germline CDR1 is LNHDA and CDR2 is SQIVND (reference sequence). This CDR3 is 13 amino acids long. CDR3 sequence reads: CASSTGGYNEQFF. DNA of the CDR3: TGTGCCAGTAGTACAGGGGGATACAATGAGCAGTTCTTC.

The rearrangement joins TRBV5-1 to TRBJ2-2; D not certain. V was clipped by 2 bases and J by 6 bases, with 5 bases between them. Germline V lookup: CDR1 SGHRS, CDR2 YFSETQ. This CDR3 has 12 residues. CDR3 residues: CASSFTSGELFF. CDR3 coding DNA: TGCGCCAGCAGCTTCACTTCCGGGGAGCTGTTTTTT.

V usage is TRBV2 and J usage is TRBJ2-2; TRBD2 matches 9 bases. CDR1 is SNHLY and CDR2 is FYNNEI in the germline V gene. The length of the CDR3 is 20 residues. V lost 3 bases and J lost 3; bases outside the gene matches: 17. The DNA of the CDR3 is TGTGCCAGCAGTGAGTTTGGACTAGCGCACCCCCCTCGAGACACCGGGGAGCTGTTTTTT. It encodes CASSEFGLAHPPRDTGELFF.

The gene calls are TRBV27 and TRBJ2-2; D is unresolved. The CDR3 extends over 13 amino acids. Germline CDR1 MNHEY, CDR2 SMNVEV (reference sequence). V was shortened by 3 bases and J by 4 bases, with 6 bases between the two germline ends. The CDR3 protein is CASSFPLTGELFF. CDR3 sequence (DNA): TGTGCCAGCAGTTTCCCCCTCACCGGGGAGCTGTTTTTT.

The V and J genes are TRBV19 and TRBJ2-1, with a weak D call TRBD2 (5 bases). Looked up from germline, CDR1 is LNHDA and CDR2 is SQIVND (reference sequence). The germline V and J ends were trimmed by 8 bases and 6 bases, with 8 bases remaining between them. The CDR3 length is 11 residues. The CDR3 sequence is CASDEGNEQFF. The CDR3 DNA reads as TGTGCCAGTGATGAGGGCAATGAGCAGTTCTTC.

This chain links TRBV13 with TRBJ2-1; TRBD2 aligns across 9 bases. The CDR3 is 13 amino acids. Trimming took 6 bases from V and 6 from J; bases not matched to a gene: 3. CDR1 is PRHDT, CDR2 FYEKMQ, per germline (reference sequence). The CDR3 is CASSPSGINEQFF. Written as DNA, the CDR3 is TGTGCCAGCAGTCCTAGCGGGATCAATGAGCAGTTCTTC.

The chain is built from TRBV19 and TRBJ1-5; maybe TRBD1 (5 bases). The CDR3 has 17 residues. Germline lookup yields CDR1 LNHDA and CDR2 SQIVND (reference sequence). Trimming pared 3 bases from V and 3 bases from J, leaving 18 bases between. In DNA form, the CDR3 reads TGTGCCAGTAGTATTTGGTCTGGTGCCAGGGCCAATCAGCCCCAGCATTTT. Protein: CASSIWSGARANQPQHF. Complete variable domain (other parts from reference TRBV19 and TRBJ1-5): DGGITQSPKYLFRKEGQNVTLSCEQNLNHDAMYWYRQDPGQGLRLIYYSQIVNDFQKGDIAEGYSVSREKKESFPLTVTSAQKNPTAFYLCASSIWSGARANQPQHFGDGTRLSIL.

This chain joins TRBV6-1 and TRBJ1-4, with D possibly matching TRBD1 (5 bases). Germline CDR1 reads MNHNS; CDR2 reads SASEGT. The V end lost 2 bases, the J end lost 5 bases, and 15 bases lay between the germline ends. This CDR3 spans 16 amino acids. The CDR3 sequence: CASSEPPGRENEKLFF. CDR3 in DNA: TGTGCCAGCAGTGAACCCCCGGGACGGGAGAATGAAAAACTGTTTTTT.

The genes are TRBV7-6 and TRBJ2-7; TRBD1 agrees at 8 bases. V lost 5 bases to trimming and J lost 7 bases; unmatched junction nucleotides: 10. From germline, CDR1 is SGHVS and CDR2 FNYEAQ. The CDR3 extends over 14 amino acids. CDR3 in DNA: TGTGCCAGCAGCCTACAGCTGACAGGGGTGGAGCAGTACTTC. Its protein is CASSLQLTGVEQYF.

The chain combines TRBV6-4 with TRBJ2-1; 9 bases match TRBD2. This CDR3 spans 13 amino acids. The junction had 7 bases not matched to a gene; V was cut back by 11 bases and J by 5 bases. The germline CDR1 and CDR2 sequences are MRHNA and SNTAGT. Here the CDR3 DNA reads TGTGCCGGAGGCTGGACTAGCGACAATGAGCAGTTCTTC. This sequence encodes CAGGWTSDNEQFF.